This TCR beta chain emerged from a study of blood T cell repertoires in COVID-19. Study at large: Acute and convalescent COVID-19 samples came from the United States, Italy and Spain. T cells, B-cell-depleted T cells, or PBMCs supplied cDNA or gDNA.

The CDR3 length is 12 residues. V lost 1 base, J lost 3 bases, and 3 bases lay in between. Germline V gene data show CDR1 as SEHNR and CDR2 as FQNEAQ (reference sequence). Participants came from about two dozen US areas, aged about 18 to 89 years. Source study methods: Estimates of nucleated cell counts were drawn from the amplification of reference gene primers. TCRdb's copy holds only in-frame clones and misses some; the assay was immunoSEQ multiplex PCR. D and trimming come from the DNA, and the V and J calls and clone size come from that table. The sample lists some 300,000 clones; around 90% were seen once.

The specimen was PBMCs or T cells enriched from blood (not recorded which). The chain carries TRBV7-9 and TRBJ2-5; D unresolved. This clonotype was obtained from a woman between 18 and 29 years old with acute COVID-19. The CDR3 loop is CASSLVKETQYF. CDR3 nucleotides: TGTGCCAGCAGCTTAGTAAAAGAGACCCAGTACTTC.